This T cell receptor beta chain emerged from a study of control samples from healthy donors and cancer patients. Trimming shortened V by 3 bases and J by 3 bases, and 12 bases separated the two germline ends. Germline V lookup: CDR1 ENHRY, CDR2 SYGVKD. The CDR3 spans 16 residues. TCRdb keeps only in-frame clones here, not all; method: immunoSEQ multiplex PCR. The data hold about 200,000 clones, with about 89% observed a single time. The TCR comes from a young man in good health. Sequenced: blood. The rearrangement links TRBV10-3 to TRBJ1-6; perhaps TRBD1 as D (5 bases). CDR3 region: CAISEDSILYNSPLHF. The CDR3 region has the DNA TGTGCCATCAGTGAAGACAGTATCCTCTATAATTCACCCCTCCACTTT.